This TCR beta chain stems from a study of response to subunit inactivated influenza vaccine. TCRdb redid the calling of the RT-PCR reads with MiXCR, one entry per CDR3 protein. Here the sample spans roughly 760,000 distinct CDR3 sequences, 20% to 25% being singletons. This clonotype was found a few times. Looked up from germline, CDR1 is LGHNA and CDR2 is YNFKEQ. Trimming left V 3 bases short and J 7 bases short, with 16 bases between. The CDR3 spans 14 residues. This sequence joins TRBV4-2 and TRBJ2-7; D gene unclear. The material was PBMCs from blood, obtained roughly 5 days after vaccination. The sequence was obtained from a man aged 50-60 years who received an inactivated influenza vaccine. The CDR3 is CASSQGLRSYEQYF. CDR3 DNA sequence: TGTGCCAGCAGCCAGGGTCTCAGGTCTTATGAGCAGTACTTC.